Shown below are 27 T cell receptor beta chains from a single sample sequenced in a study of human T cells and chemical hapten exposure. Stated time point: pre-sensitization, week 0. Treatment: therapeutic diphenylcyclopropenone sensitization with weekly scalp DPC. TCRdb re-called the RACE reads with MiXCR, one entry per CDR3 protein. The sample lists about 40,000 distinct CDR3 sequences; about 10% were seen once. Sequenced here: whole blood, sampled in connection with sensitization to the hapten diphenylcyclopropenone (DPC). These receptors originate from a man aged 25-40 years with alopecia areata. Some clones in this sample may be carry-over from other donors' samples.

This clonotype was observed a few times. This chain connects TRBV11-2 to TRBJ2-1, with D tentatively TRBD2 (6 bases). The CDR3 runs to 12 residues. V was trimmed by 1 base and J by 10 bases, leaving 8 bases between them. From germline, CDR1 is SGHAT and CDR2 FQNNGV. CDR3 amino acids: CASSLVTSEQFF. The CDR3 coding sequence is TGTGCCAGCAGCTTAGTCACTAGCGAGCAGTTCTTC.

The V call is TRBV19, the J call TRBJ1-2; 7 nucleotides align to TRBD1. Germline V gene sequence: CDR1 LNHDA, CDR2 SQIVND (reference sequence). Trimming cost V 3 bases and J 8 bases; bases outside gene matches: 3. The CDR3 length is 12 residues. The CDR3 loop is CASSIQGGGYTF. Written as DNA, the CDR3 is TGTGCCAGTAGTATCCAAGGGGGCGGCTACACCTTC.

Ten or more counts support this clonotype. The chain uses TRBV10-3 and TRBJ1-2; D is uncertain. The germline V gene has CDR1 ENHRY and CDR2 SYGVKD. The CDR3 loop spans 13 amino acids. V lost 3 bases and J 4 bases, leaving 9 bases between the germline ends. The chain's CDR3 is CAISDSNSYGYTF. DNA of the CDR3: TGTGCCATCAGTGACTCAAACAGCTATGGCTACACCTTC.

The chain uses TRBV12-3 or TRBV12-4 and TRBJ1-1; no firm D call. The CDR3 extends over 12 amino acids. V was shortened by 2 bases and J by 11 bases, with 12 bases between the two germline ends. The CDR3 spells CASSLTLYSAFF. DNA of the CDR3: TGTGCCAGCAGTTTAACCCTCTATAGCGCTTTCTTT.

This clonotype was recorded a few times. The V gene is TRBV20-1, the J gene TRBJ1-2; 8 nucleotides line up with TRBD1. Per the germline V gene, CDR1 is DFQATT and CDR2 is SNEGSKA (reference sequence). V shed 4 bases and J 0 bases; nucleotides not matched to a gene: 7. The CDR3 has 15 residues. This chain's CDR3 is CSAIKGQGANYGYTF. CDR3 coding DNA: TGCAGTGCTATTAAAGGACAGGGAGCTAACTATGGCTACACCTTC.

This clonotype has a handful of counts. This chain connects TRBV6-1 to TRBJ1-2; 9 positions match TRBD1. V lost 4 bases and J lost 7; bases outside the gene matches: 13. Germline V gives CDR1 MNHNS, CDR2 SASEGT. This CDR3 has 16 residues. The CDR3 is CASSATGGARSGGYTF. The CDR3 nucleotides read TGTGCCAGCAGTGCAACAGGGGGCGCACGGAGTGGTGGCTACACCTTC.

There are a few counts of this clonotype. CDR3 nucleotide sequence: TGTGCAAGTCGCTTAGACCCTCGTCGCCACCTAACAGATACGCAGTATTTT. Its protein product is CASRLDPRRHLTDTQYF. The gene calls are TRBV12-2 and TRBJ2-3; TRBD2 is taken as the D call from the table, unchecked against the DNA. TRBV12-2 is an annotated pseudogene. The CDR3 is 17 amino acids.

This clonotype was counted at least ten times. The chain employs TRBV20-1 and TRBJ1-4; weak D call: TRBD1 (6 bases). The CDR3 has 14 residues. V was pared by 5 bases and J by 6 bases, with 16 bases between. The germline CDR1 and CDR2 sequences are DFQATT and SNEGSKA (reference sequence). The CDR3 DNA is TGCAGTGCTGGACCATCAGGGGCCGATGAAAAACTGTTTTTT. This codes for CSAGPSGADEKLFF.

V gene TRBV6-6 combines with J gene TRBJ1-2; the D is unclear. This CDR3 is built from 13 residues. The ends were cut back, 5 bases at V and 3 bases at J, with 10 bases in the middle. Per germline, CDR1 MNHNY and CDR2 SVGAGI (reference sequence). As DNA, the CDR3 is TGTGCCAGCAGTCCACAGCGGGACTATGGCTACACCTTC. It specifies CASSPQRDYGYTF.

This clonotype was counted ten times or more. V and J are TRBV6-9 and TRBJ2-5; D is perhaps TRBD2 (7 bases). The germline gives CDR1 MNHGY, CDR2 SVAAGI. The CDR3 spans 16 residues. Trimming shortened V by 5 bases and J by 3 bases, and 19 bases separated the two germline ends. The CDR3, as DNA: TGTGCCAGCAGTCCCTCCGGGGGAGGGGACAAAGAGACCCAGTACTTC. Translation: CASSPSGGGDKETQYF.

This clonotype was counted many times. V gene TRBV7-9 combines with J gene TRBJ2-5; weak D call: TRBD1 (7 bases). Germline CDR1 and CDR2: SEHNR and FQNEAQ (reference sequence). The length of the CDR3 is 15 residues. Trimming shortened V by 3 bases and J by 2 bases, and 13 bases separated the two germline ends. CDR3 DNA: TGTGCCAGCAGCTTTTGGACAGGACTACAAGAGACCCAGTACTTC. It encodes CASSFWTGLQETQYF.

The chain uses TRBV29-1 and TRBJ2-2; D is ambiguous. The CDR3 is made up of 12 amino acids. V lost 7 bases, J lost 0 bases, and 6 bases lay in between. Germline CDR1 is SQVTM and CDR2 is ANQGSEA. This chain's CDR3 is CSGSSNTGELFF. In DNA, the CDR3 is TGCAGCGGCAGTTCGAACACCGGGGAGCTGTTTTTT.

This clonotype showed up many times. This chain connects TRBV12-3 or TRBV12-4 to TRBJ2-4; a weak D match, TRBD1 (5 bases). V lost 0 bases and J lost 3, with 12 bases in between. This CDR3 contains 16 residues. The CDR3 sequence is CASSLATGYDKNIQYF. The DNA for the CDR3 is TGTGCCAGCAGTTTAGCAACAGGTTATGACAAAAACATTCAGTACTTC.

This clonotype was counted between two and nine times. The chain carries TRBV20-1 and TRBJ1-2; a possible D gene is TRBD1 (5 bases). Germline values: CDR1 DFQATT, CDR2 SNEGSKA (reference sequence). V shed 3 bases and J shed 2 bases, with 10 bases lying between them. This CDR3 comprises 13 residues. The CDR3 reads CSASVPGNYGYTF. The CDR3 coding sequence is TGCAGTGCTAGTGTTCCAGGGAACTATGGCTACACCTTC.

This clonotype has at least ten counts. V is TRBV6-6 and J is TRBJ1-1; D gene ambiguous. V shed 2 bases and J shed 4 bases, with 11 bases lying between them. The CDR3 is 14 amino acids. The germline V gene encodes CDR1 MNHNY and CDR2 SVGAGI (reference sequence). The CDR3 nucleotides are TGTGCCAGCAGTTACGCGAAGCATAGCACTGAAGCTTTCTTT. As protein: CASSYAKHSTEAFF.

This clonotype was counted only a few times. The J gene is TRBJ2-3, the V gene TRBV27, with 10 bases that match TRBD2. The CDR3 consists of 17 residues. With V trimmed by 8 bases and J by 3 bases, 14 bases remained unmatched. Germline V lookup: CDR1 MNHEY, CDR2 SMNVEV (reference sequence). The CDR3 loop reads CASRRVASGGGTDTQYF. The CDR3 DNA follows: TGTGCCAGCCGACGGGTGGCTAGCGGGGGAGGGACAGATACGCAGTATTTT.

This clonotype has just a few counts. One end of the junction varies from germline; a read error may be responsible. J is TRBJ2-4 and V is TRBV2, with 7 bases matching TRBD2. CDR1 and CDR2 from the germline V gene are SNHLY and FYNNEI. There are 14 residues in the CDR3. In DNA, the CDR3 is TGTGTCAGCCAGACCTCGCAACTAGCGAACATTCAGTACTTC. Its protein is CVSQTSQLANIQYF.

The sample holds a few counts of this clonotype. The chain recombines TRBV6-2 or TRBV6-3 with TRBJ2-1, with 9 positions matching TRBD2. CDR1 and CDR2 from the germline V gene are MNHEY and SVGEGT. The length of the CDR3 is 15 residues. With 7 bases clipped from V and 7 bases from J, the junction kept 11 bases outside the gene matches. CDR3 loop: CASNLGGREVNEQFF. CDR3 DNA: TGTGCCAGCAACCTTGGCGGGAGGGAGGTTAATGAGCAGTTCTTC.

This clonotype has just a few counts. This rearrangement joins TRBV7-9 to TRBJ1-1; D gene uncertain. The CDR3 covers 14 residues. CDR1 and CDR2 from the germline V gene are SEHNR and FQNEAQ (reference sequence). Trimming stripped 5 bases from V and 2 bases from J, with 12 bases between. The CDR3 DNA follows: TGTGCCAGCAGCCCGGAGTCCTTCAACACTGAAGCTTTCTTT. This codes for CASSPESFNTEAFF.

This clonotype was recorded many times. The chain employs TRBV29-1 and TRBJ2-1; 10 bases align to TRBD2. J lost 2 bases, V lost 4 bases, and 14 bases had no gene match. This CDR3 is 18 amino acids long. Looked up from germline, CDR1 is SQVTM and CDR2 is ANQGSEA. CDR3: CSVGSGAGGRLPYNEQFF. The CDR3 coding sequence is TGCAGCGTTGGGTCAGGAGCGGGGGGGCGTTTACCCTACAATGAGCAGTTCTTC.

This clonotype showed up many times. The rearrangement joins TRBV7-2 to TRBJ2-1, with 9 bases lining up with TRBD2. Trimming cost V 3 bases and J 14 bases; bases outside gene matches: 8. The CDR3 runs 13 residues. Germline V gene data show CDR1 as SGHTA and CDR2 as FQGNSA. In DNA form, the CDR3 reads TGTGCCAGCAGCTTGACGACTAGCGGAGATGAGTTCTTC. Translation: CASSLTTSGDEFF.

The chain links TRBV9 to TRBJ2-1, with TRBD2 matching 8 bases. In germline, CDR1 is SGDLS, CDR2 YYNGEE. The CDR3 length is 14 residues. V shed 5 bases, J shed 4 bases, and the junction held 5 bases outside the gene matches. The CDR3 DNA reads as TGTGCCAGCAGTCTTAGCGGGACATACAATGAGCAGTTCTTC. It encodes CASSLSGTYNEQFF.

This clonotype occurred many times. J is TRBJ2-2 and V is TRBV4-2; D is unresolved. This CDR3 has 12 amino acids. With 4 bases removed from V and 6 bases from J, the gap between germline ends came to 6 bases. Germline V lookup: CDR1 LGHNA, CDR2 YNFKEQ. CDR3 loop: CASSPLAGELFF. CDR3 coding DNA: TGTGCCAGCAGCCCTTTGGCCGGGGAGCTGTTTTTT.

The chain joins TRBV5-1 to TRBJ2-3; D might be TRBD1 or TRBD2, each matching 6 bases. Germline V gene data show CDR1 as SGHRS and CDR2 as YFSETQ. The CDR3 covers 15 residues. V lost 0 bases, J lost 6 bases, and 14 bases lay in between. The CDR3 DNA is TGCGCCAGCAGCTTGGCCTGGGGGGCCGGGGATACGCAGTATTTT. Its protein is CASSLAWGAGDTQYF.

This clonotype was counted between two and nine times. The rearrangement links TRBV7-9 to TRBJ2-3; 9 bases are shared with TRBD2. From germline, CDR1 is SEHNR and CDR2 FQNEAQ (reference sequence). The CDR3 covers 15 residues. J gave up 3 bases and V 3 bases, and 4 bases lay outside the gene matches. The CDR3 spells CASSFGLAKTDTQYF. The CDR3, as DNA: TGTGCCAGCAGCTTTGGACTAGCGAAGACAGATACGCAGTATTTT. The full variable domain, with the rest looked up from reference TRBV7-9 and TRBJ2-3, is DTGVSQNPRHKITKRGQNVTFRCDPISEHNRLYWYRQTLGQGPEFLTYFQNEAQLEKSRLLSDRFSAERPKGSFSTLEIQRTEQGDSAMYLCASSFGLAKTDTQYFGPGTRLTVL.

This clonotype was seen more than once but under ten times. The CDR3 is CASNYQGKPNYGYTF. CDR3 in DNA: TGTGCCAGCAACTATCAGGGGAAACCTAACTATGGCTACACCTTC. V usage is TRBV21-1 and J usage is TRBJ1-2; the table's D call, TRBD1, was not checked against the DNA. TRBV21-1 is annotated as a pseudogene. The CDR3 spans 15 residues.

This clonotype has at least ten counts. The V call is TRBV21-1, the J call TRBJ2-7; the listed D gene, TRBD1, was not tested against the DNA. TRBV21-1 is a known pseudogene. The CDR3 consists of 16 residues. CDR3 in amino acids: CASSKSGQDYSYEQYV. The CDR3 DNA sequence: TGTGCCAGCAGCAAGTCAGGGCAGGATTACTCCTACGAGCAGTACGTC.